This T cell receptor (beta chain) was found in a study of T cell responses to AZD1222 COVID-19 vaccine. Trimming removed 1 base at V and 5 bases at J, with 17 bases between. Germline V gives CDR1 LGHNA, CDR2 YNFKEQ. This CDR3 is built from 16 residues. Worth noting for this clone: Its antigen is unidentified.

Study-level points and caveats: At baseline, just a handful of AZD1222 recipients tested seropositive. Compared with day 0, the breadth and depth of the Spike-specific TCR repertoire rose significantly after two doses of AZD1222.

Profiled with immunoSEQ multiplex PCR; TCRdb holds only in-frame clones, not every one. Of tens of thousands of clones in the sample, about 84% were seen once. This specimen was peripheral blood, taken on day 0 of AZD1222 vaccination. This clonotype was obtained from an adult in good health. J is TRBJ1-2 and V is TRBV4-2; D ambiguous. The CDR3 reads CASSQAYAIGRYGYTF. The CDR3 coding sequence is TGTGCCAGCAGCCAAGCCTACGCTATAGGACGGTATGGCTACACCTTC.